The clone carrying this T cell receptor beta chain was picked up a small number of times. A read error may be the cause here, since a much bigger clone is one base away. The data are from a study of molecular identifiers for immune sequencing clone quantification. Germline CDR1 is MNHNY and CDR2 is SVGAGI (reference sequence). The V gene lost 2 bases and the J gene lost 2 bases, with 7 bases spanning the gap. CDR3 length: 13 residues. Bulk TCR library preparation followed previously described methods with listed TCR primers. TCRdb reprocessed the PCR reads with MiXCR, giving one entry per CDR3 protein. The sample has more than 60,000 distinct CDR3 sequences; around 17% are singletons.

This TCR was recovered from a human donor in good health. Some libraries in this study had Jurkat cell RNA spiked in. The rearrangement links TRBV6-6 to TRBJ2-7; D remains unclear. Sequenced sample: naive CD8+ T cells from blood, with Jurkat cell RNA spiked in. The sample's subset: FACS-sorted CD8+CD4-CCR7+CD45RA+ naive T cells. As DNA, the CDR3 is TGTGCCAGCAGTTACGGGGTACCCTACGAGCAGTACTTC. Translation gives CASSYGVPYEQYF.